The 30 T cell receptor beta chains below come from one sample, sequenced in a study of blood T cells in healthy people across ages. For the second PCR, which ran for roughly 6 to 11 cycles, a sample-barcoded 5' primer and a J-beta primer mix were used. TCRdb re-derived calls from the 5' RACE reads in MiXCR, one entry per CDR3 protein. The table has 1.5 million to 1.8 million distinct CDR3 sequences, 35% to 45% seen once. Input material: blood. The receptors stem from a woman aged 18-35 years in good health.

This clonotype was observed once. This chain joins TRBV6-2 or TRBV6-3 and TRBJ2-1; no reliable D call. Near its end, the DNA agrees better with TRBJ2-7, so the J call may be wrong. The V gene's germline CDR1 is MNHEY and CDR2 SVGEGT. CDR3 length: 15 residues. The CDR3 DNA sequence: TGTGCCAGCCTCGGGTGGGGAAGCTCCTACAATGAGCAGTACTTC. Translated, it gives CASLGWGSSYNEQYF.

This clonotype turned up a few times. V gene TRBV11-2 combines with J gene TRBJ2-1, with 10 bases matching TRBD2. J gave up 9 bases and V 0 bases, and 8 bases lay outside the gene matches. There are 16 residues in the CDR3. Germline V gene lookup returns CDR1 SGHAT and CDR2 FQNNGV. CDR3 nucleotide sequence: TGTGCCAGCAGCTTAGATTGGGCTAGCGGGGGAAGTGAGCAGTTCTTC. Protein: CASSLDWASGGSEQFF.

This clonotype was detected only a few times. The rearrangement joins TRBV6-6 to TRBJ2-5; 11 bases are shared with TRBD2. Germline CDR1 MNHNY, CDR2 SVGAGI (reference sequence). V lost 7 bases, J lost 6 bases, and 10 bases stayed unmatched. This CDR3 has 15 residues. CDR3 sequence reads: CASTIAGGVIKTQYF. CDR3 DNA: TGTGCCAGCACTATAGCGGGAGGGGTGATAAAGACCCAGTACTTC.

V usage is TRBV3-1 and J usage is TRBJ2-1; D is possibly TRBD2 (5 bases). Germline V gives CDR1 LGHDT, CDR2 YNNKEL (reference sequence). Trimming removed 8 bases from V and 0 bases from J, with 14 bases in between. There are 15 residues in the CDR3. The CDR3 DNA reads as TGTGCCAGCGGGAAGGGCGGGTCCTCCTACAATGAGCAGTTCTTC. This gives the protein CASGKGGSSYNEQFF.

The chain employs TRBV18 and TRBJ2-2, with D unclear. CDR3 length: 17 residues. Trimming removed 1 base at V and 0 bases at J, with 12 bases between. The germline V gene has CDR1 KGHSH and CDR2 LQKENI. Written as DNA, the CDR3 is TGTGCCAGCTCACCACATTCAGGTCCGACGAACACCGGGGAGCTGTTTTTT. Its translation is CASSPHSGPTNTGELFF.

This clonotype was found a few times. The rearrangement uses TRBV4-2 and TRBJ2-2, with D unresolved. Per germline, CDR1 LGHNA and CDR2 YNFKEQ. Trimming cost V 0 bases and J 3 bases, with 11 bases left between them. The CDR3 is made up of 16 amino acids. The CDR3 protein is CASSQETRGDTGELFF. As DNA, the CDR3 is TGTGCCAGCAGCCAAGAGACGAGAGGCGACACCGGGGAGCTGTTTTTT.

The chain's CDR3 is CASSFGLQRGETQYF. The CDR3 DNA reads as TGTGCCAGCAGCTTCGGACTCCAACGGGGGGAGACCCAGTACTTC. This rearrangement joins TRBV9 to TRBJ2-5, with D maybe TRBD2 (6 bases). Trimming took off 4 bases at V and 5 bases at J, with 18 bases between the two ends. Germline CDR1 reads SGDLS; CDR2 reads YYNGEE. The length of the CDR3 is 15 residues.

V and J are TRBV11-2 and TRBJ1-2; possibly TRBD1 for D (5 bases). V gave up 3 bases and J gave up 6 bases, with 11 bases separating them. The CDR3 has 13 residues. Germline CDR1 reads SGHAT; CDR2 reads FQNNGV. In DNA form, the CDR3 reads TGTGCCAGCAGCTTTTGGCAGGGAGATGGCTACACCTTC. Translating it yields CASSFWQGDGYTF.

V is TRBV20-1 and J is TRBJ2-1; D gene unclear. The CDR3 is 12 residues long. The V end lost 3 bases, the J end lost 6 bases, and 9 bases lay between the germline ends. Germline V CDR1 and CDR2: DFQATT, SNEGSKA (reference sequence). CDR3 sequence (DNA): TGCAGTGCTAGGGCGGTCTTCAATGAGCAGTTCTTC. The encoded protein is CSARAVFNEQFF.

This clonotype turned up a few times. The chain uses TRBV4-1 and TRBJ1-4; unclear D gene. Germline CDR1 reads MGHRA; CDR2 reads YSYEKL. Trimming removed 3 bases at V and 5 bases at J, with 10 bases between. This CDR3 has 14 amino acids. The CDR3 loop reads CASSHSGRNEKLFF. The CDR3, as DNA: TGCGCCAGCAGCCACTCGGGCAGGAATGAAAAACTGTTTTTT.

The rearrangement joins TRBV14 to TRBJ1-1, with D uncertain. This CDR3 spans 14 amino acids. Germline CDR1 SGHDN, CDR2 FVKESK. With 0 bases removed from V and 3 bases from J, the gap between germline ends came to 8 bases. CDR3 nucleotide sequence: TGTGCCAGCAGCCAAGAAACAGATTACACTGAAGCTTTCTTT. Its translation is CASSQETDYTEAFF.

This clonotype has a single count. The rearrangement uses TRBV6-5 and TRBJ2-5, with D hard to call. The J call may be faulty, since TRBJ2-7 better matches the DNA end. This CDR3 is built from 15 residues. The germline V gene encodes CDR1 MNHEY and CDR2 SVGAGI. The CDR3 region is CASSPEGFGAYEQYF. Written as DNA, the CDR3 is TGTGCCAGCAGCCCGGAAGGGTTCGGCGCGTACGAGCAGTACTTC.

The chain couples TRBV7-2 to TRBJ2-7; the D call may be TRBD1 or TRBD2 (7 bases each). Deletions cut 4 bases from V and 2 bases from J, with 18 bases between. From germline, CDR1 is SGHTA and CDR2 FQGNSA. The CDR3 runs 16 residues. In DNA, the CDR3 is TGTGCCAGCAGCTACGTCAGGGGGGGCGGGACCTACGAGCAGTACTTC. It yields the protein CASSYVRGGGTYEQYF.

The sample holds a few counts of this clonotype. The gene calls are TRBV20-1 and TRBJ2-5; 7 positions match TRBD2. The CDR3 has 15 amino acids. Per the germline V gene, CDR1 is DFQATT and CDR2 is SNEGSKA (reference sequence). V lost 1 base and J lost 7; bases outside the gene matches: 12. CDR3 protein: CSARVRGVGPRTQYF. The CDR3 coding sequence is TGCAGTGCTAGAGTTCGGGGGGTGGGACCCAGGACCCAGTACTTC.

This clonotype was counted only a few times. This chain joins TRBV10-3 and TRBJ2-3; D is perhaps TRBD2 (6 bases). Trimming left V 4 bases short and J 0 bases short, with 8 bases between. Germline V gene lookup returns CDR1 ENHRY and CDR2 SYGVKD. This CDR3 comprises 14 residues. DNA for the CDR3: TGTGCCATCAGTGGAGGAGGGAGCACAGATACGCAGTATTTT. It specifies CAISGGGSTDTQYF.

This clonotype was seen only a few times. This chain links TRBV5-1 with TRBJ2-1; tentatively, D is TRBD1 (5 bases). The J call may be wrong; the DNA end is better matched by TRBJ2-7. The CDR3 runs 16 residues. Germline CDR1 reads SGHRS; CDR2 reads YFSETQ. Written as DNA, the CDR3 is TGCGCCAGCAGCTTGGTGCCGCAGGGTGCGTACAATGAGCAGTACTTC. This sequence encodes CASSLVPQGAYNEQYF.

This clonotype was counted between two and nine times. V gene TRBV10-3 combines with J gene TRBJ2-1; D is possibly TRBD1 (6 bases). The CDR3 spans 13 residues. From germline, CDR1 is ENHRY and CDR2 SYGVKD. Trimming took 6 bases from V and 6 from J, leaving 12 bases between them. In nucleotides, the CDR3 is TGTGCCATCAGCTACAGGGTCTCCAATGAGCAGTTCTTC. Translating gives CAISYRVSNEQFF.

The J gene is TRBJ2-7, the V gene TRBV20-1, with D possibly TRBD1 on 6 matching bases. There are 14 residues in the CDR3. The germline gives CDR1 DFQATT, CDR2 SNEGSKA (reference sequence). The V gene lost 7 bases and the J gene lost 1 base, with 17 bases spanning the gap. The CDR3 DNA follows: TGCAGTGGCCGCGCAGGGGCACTTTCCTACGAGCAGTACTTC. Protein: CSGRAGALSYEQYF.

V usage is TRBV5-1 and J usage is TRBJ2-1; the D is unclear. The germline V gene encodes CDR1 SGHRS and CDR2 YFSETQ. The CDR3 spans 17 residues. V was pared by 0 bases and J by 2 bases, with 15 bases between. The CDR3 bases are TGCGCCAGCAGCTTGGACCCCGCCCAGGTAACCTACAATGAGCAGTTCTTC. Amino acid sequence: CASSLDPAQVTYNEQFF.

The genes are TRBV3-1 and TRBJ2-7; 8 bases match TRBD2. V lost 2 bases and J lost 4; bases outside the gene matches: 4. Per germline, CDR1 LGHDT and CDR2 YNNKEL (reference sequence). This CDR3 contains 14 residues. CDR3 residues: CASSQYGGAYEQYF. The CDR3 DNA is TGTGCCAGCAGCCAATACGGGGGGGCTTACGAGCAGTACTTC.

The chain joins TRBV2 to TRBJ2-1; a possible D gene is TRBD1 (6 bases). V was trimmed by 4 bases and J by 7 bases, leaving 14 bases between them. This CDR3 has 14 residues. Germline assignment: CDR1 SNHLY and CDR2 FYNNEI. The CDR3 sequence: CASSAGQGSNEQFF. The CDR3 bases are TGTGCCAGCAGTGCGGGACAAGGATCTAATGAGCAGTTCTTC. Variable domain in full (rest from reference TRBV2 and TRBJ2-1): EPEVTQTPSHQVTQMGQEVILRCVPISNHLYFYWYRQILGQKVEFLVSFYNNEISEKSEIFDDQFSVERPDGSNFTLKIRSTKLEDSAMYFCASSAGQGSNEQFFGPGTRLTVL.

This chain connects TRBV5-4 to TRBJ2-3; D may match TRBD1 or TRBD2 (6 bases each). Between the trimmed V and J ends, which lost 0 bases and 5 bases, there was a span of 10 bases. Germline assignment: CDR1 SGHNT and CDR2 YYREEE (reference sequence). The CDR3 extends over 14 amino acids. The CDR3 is CASSLVGGRDTQYF. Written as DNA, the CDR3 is TGTGCCAGCAGCTTGGTCGGGGGCAGAGATACGCAGTATTTT.

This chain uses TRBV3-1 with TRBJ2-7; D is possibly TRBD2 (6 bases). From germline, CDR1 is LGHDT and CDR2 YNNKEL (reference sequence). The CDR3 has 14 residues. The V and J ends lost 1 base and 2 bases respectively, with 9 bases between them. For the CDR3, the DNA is TGTGCCAGCAGCCAAGGGACTAACCCCTACGAGCAGTACTTC. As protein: CASSQGTNPYEQYF.

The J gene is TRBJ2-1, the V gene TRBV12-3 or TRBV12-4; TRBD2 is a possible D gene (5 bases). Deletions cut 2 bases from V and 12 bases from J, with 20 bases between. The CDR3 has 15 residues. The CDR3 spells CASSLPGLGNDGQFF. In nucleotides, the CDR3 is TGTGCCAGCAGTTTACCCGGACTGGGCAACGATGGGCAGTTCTTC.

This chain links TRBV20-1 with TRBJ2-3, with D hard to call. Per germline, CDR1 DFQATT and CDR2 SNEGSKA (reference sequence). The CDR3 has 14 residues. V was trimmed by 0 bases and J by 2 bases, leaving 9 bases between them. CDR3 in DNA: TGCAGTGCTAGAGATATCAGGATCACAGATACGCAGTATTTT. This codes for CSARDIRITDTQYF.

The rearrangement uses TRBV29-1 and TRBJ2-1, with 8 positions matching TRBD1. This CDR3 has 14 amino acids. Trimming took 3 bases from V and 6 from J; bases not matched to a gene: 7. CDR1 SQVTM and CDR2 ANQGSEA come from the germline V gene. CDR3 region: CSVEDRVVSNEQFF. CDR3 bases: TGCAGCGTTGAGGACAGGGTGGTTTCCAATGAGCAGTTCTTC.

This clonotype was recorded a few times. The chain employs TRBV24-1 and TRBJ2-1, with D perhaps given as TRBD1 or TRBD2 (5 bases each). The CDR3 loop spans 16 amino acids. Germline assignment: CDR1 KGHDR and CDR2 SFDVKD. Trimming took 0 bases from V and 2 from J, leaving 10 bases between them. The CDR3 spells CATSDLQGPTYNEQFF. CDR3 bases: TGTGCCACCAGTGATTTGCAGGGACCTACCTACAATGAGCAGTTCTTC.

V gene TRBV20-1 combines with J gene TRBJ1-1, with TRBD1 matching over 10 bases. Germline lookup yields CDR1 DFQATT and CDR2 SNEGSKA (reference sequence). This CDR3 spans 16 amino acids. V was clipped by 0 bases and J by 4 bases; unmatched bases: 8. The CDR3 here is CSARDTPGTGVTEAFF. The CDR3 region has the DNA TGCAGTGCTAGAGATACTCCCGGGACAGGGGTCACTGAAGCTTTCTTT.

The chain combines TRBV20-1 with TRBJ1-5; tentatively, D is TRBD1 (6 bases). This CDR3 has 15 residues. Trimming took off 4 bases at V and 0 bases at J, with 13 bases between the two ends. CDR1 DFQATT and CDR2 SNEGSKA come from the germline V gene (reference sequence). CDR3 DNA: TGCAGTGCTATGGACAGTTCCAATAGCAATCAGCCCCAGCATTTT. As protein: CSAMDSSNSNQPQHF.

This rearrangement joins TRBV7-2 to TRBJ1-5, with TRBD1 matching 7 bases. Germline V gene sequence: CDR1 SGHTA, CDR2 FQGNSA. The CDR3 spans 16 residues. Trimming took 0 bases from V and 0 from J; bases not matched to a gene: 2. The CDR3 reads CASSLAGTASNQPQHF. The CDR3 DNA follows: TGTGCCAGCAGCTTAGCAGGGACAGCTAGCAATCAGCCCCAGCATTTT.